The sequence of this T cell receptor (beta chain) was determined in a study of beta chain features in type 1 diabetes. The study's findings and limits: Patients and controls would share equally any PCR tilt toward shorter templates.

Concerning this clone: Its antigen is currently unknown.

The study reverse transcribed the entire isolated RNA, so it sequenced expressed TCRB transcripts. The data were produced by immunoSEQ multiplex PCR, yet TCRdb's version contains in-frame clones alone and is incomplete. The repertoire consists of hundreds of thousands of clones, with 9% to 10% occurring once and the leading ten covering 0.03% to 0.04%. Sorted CD4+ subsets: naive, central memory, regulatory, stem cell-like memory (CD45RO/CCR7/CD25/CD127/CD95/CD27 panel). The germline gives CDR1 MNHEY, CDR2 SVGAGI. V dropped 6 bases and J dropped 8; count of bases not matched to a gene: 8. This CDR3 has 15 amino acids.

The receptor's source is a woman aged 18-35 years in good health. This chain links TRBV6-5 with TRBJ1-6, with 9 bases aligning to TRBD1. The material sequenced was naive CD4+ T cells from blood. The CDR3 loop reads CASSNGDRADSPLHF. In DNA form, the CDR3 reads TGTGCCAGCAGCAACGGGGACAGGGCAGATTCACCCCTCCACTTT.